Following are 20 T cell receptor beta chains from one sample sequenced in a study of cytotoxic CD8 clonotypes in ibrutinib-treated CLL (dated by TCRdb to about 2021). Library method: the immunoSEQ multiplex PCR assay. The immuneACCESS repertoire file appears here via TCRdb, limited to in-frame rearrangements. These files lack a portion of the clones; in checked studies, under half of the deficit traces to unresolved V genes, and the cause of the others is not known. This sample is represented by roughly 170,000 clones; about 80% of them were singletons. The ten largest clones represent roughly 4.6% of the sample. The time point label on this specimen signifies: roughly 2 years on ibrutinib. Here the sequenced sample was PBMCs, taken after 24 months of ibrutinib treatment. These receptors all come from a human donor with chronic lymphocytic leukemia.

V and J are TRBV15 and TRBJ1-2, with D possibly being TRBD1 (6 bases). Germline V CDR1 and CDR2: LNHNV, YYDKDF (reference sequence). The CDR3 spans 15 residues. With 4 bases removed from V and 1 base from J, the gap between germline ends came to 13 bases. The CDR3 reads CATSNGQNLNYGYTF. The CDR3 DNA reads as TGTGCCACCAGCAACGGACAGAACCTTAACTATGGCTACACCTTC.

This clone was counted a single time. V and J are TRBV7-9 and TRBJ1-3; tentative D call: TRBD1 (5 bases). Trimming took 6 bases from V and 10 from J, leaving 22 bases between them. The germline gives CDR1 SEHNR, CDR2 FQNEAQ (reference sequence). This CDR3 is built from 15 residues. CDR3: CASSPISSSWTTIYF. CDR3 coding DNA: TGTGCCAGCAGTCCCATTTCGTCCTCCTGGACAACCATATATTTT.

The J gene is TRBJ2-7, the V gene TRBV12-2; TRBD1 is the table's D call, not checked against the DNA. TRBV12-2 is flagged as a pseudogene. This CDR3 contains 17 residues. The chain's CDR3 is CASRWRYGQGALHEQYF. The CDR3 DNA is TGTGCAAGTCGCTGGAGATATGGACAGGGGGCGCTCCACGAGCAGTACTTC.

This sequence joins TRBV11-3 and TRBJ1-1, with D maybe TRBD1 (6 bases). The CDR3 loop spans 15 amino acids. Looked up from germline, CDR1 is SGHNT and CDR2 is YENEEA. The V and J ends lost 5 bases and 0 bases respectively, with 13 bases between them. The chain's CDR3 is CASSPPGDVNTEAFF. The CDR3 DNA follows: TGTGCCAGCAGCCCTCCAGGGGACGTGAACACTGAAGCTTTCTTT. The whole variable domain, remainder taken from reference TRBV11-3 and TRBJ1-1, is EAGVVQSPRYKIIEKKQPVAFWCNPISGHNTLYWYLQNLGQGPELLIRYENEEAVDDSQLPKDRFSAERLKGVDSTLKIQPAELGDSAVYLCASSPPGDVNTEAFFGQGTRLTVV.

V gene TRBV15 combines with J gene TRBJ1-1, with a weak D call TRBD1 (6 bases). Looked up from germline, CDR1 is LNHNV and CDR2 is YYDKDF (reference sequence). The CDR3 length is 15 residues. With 0 bases removed from V and 5 bases from J, the gap between germline ends came to 13 bases. The CDR3 loop is CATSRDEGGWTEAFF. The CDR3 DNA sequence: TGTGCCACCAGCAGAGATGAAGGGGGATGGACTGAAGCTTTCTTT. The full variable domain, completed using reference TRBV15 and TRBJ1-1, is DAMVIQNPRYQVTQFGKPVTLSCSQTLNHNVMYWYQQKSSQAPKLLFHYYDKDFNNEADTPDNFQSRRPNTSFCFLDIRSPGLGDTAMYLCATSRDEGGWTEAFFGQGTRLTVV.

The count of this clone is one. The rearrangement uses TRBV7-2 and TRBJ2-3; D may be TRBD1 (5 bases). Germline CDR1 and CDR2: SGHTA and FQGNSA. There are 15 residues in the CDR3. V dropped 2 bases and J dropped 1 base, with 10 bases sitting between them. CDR3 sequence: CASSLYRKGTDTQYF. The CDR3 region has the DNA TGTGCCAGCAGCTTATACAGGAAGGGCACAGATACGCAGTATTTT.

This clone is a singleton in its sample. The chain recombines TRBV27 with TRBJ1-4; TRBD1 aligns across 7 bases. CDR1 is MNHEY and CDR2 is SMNVEV in the germline V gene (reference sequence). This CDR3 region has 17 residues. Germline trimming cut 3 bases from V and 4 bases from J; bases unmatched to any gene: 11. The DNA of the CDR3 is TGTGCCAGCAGTTTTCGGACAGGTCCTTTCCTTAATGAAAAACTGTTTTTT. Translated, it gives CASSFRTGPFLNEKLFF. Variable domain in full (rest from reference TRBV27 and TRBJ1-4): EAQVTQNPRYLITVTGKKLTVTCSQNMNHEYMSWYRQDPGLGLRQIYYSMNVEVTDKGDVPEGYKVSRKEKRNFPLILESPSPNQTSLYFCASSFRTGPFLNEKLFFGSGTQLSVL.

The chain couples TRBV5-5 to TRBJ2-1, with 13 bases that match TRBD2. Germline CDR1 is SGHKS and CDR2 is YYEKEE (reference sequence). This CDR3 is built from 16 residues. V gave up 0 bases and J gave up 8 bases; unmatched junction bases: 5. DNA for the CDR3: TGTGCCAGCAGCTTGGTGATACTAGCGGGAGGGTATGAGCAGTTCTTC. This translates into CASSLVILAGGYEQFF.

V gene TRBV29-1 combines with J gene TRBJ1-2, with 7 bases that match TRBD1. Germline CDR1 and CDR2: SQVTM and ANQGSEA. The CDR3 loop spans 14 amino acids. Trimming took 4 bases from V and 4 from J; bases not matched to a gene: 9. CDR3 protein: CSVGGDRAGYGYTF. The CDR3 coding sequence is TGCAGCGTTGGGGGTGACAGGGCCGGCTATGGCTACACCTTC.

This clone was recorded once. The rearrangement uses TRBV18 and TRBJ2-1; 11 nucleotides align to TRBD2. CDR3 length: 16 residues. The trim removed 1 base at V and 9 bases at J, leaving 8 bases unmatched. Germline loops: CDR1 KGHSH, CDR2 LQKENI. CDR3 sequence: CASSPLGLADAGEQFF. The CDR3 coding sequence is TGTGCCAGCTCACCACTGGGACTAGCGGACGCCGGTGAGCAGTTCTTC. The whole variable domain, filled in from reference TRBV18 and TRBJ2-1, reads NAGVMQNPRHLVRRRGQEARLRCSPMKGHSHVYWYRQLPEEGLKFMVYLQKENIIDESGMPKERFSAEFPKEGPSILRIQQVVRGDSAAYFCASSPLGLADAGEQFFGPGTRLTVL.

This clone turned up a few times. The rearrangement links TRBV6-1 to TRBJ1-2; 7 positions agree with TRBD1. V trimming: 6 bases; J trimming: 8 bases; junction bases outside the gene matches: 15. The germline V gene encodes CDR1 MNHNS and CDR2 SASEGT. CDR3 size: 15 residues. CDR3 sequence: CASRPLGQSRGGYTF. In DNA form, the CDR3 reads TGTGCCAGCAGACCCTTGGGGCAATCCAGGGGGGGCTACACCTTC.

The CDR3 here is CASSRRLAGGSTDTQYF. The CDR3, as DNA: TGTGCCAGCAGTCGAAGACTAGCGGGAGGAAGCACAGATACGCAGTATTTT. V is TRBV27 and J is TRBJ2-3, with 13 bases fitting TRBD2. Germline V gene lookup returns CDR1 MNHEY and CDR2 SMNVEV (reference sequence). This CDR3 has 17 residues. Trimming cost V 5 bases and J 0 bases; bases outside gene matches: 5.

This clone was seen just once. The chain links TRBV5-4 to TRBJ1-2; D remains unclear. The length of the CDR3 is 13 residues. Germline CDR1 reads SGHNT; CDR2 reads YYREEE (reference sequence). Trimming took 4 bases from V and 2 from J, leaving 9 bases between them. The CDR3 coding sequence is TGTGCCAGCAGCGGACGGGTGAACTATGGCTACACCTTC. Protein sequence: CASSGRVNYGYTF.

V gene TRBV11-3 combines with J gene TRBJ2-1; 7 bases agree with TRBD2. The CDR3 runs 16 residues. Per germline, CDR1 SGHNT and CDR2 YENEEA. V lost 4 bases to trimming and J lost 6 bases; unmatched junction nucleotides: 12. The CDR3, as DNA: TGTGCCAGCAGCTCCCCTAGCGGCGGGAGTATCAATGAGCAGTTCTTC. Its translation: CASSSPSGGSINEQFF.

The rearrangement uses TRBV29-1 and TRBJ2-3; D is unresolved. CDR3 length equals 11 residues. CDR1 and CDR2 (germline): SQVTM, ANQGSEA. Trimming shortened V by 4 bases and J by 6 bases, and 8 bases separated the two germline ends. The CDR3 nucleotides are TGCAGCGTTGCCCCCGAGGATACGCAGTATTTT. Its protein is CSVAPEDTQYF.

V usage is TRBV7-9 and J usage is TRBJ2-7; D possibly corresponds to TRBD1 (5 bases). The germline CDR1 and CDR2 sequences are SEHNR and FQNEAQ (reference sequence). The CDR3 consists of 11 residues. The V and J ends lost 5 bases and 6 bases respectively, with 8 bases between them. This CDR3 is CASSGASEQYF. As DNA, the CDR3 is TGTGCCAGCAGCGGGGCCTCCGAGCAGTACTTC.

This clone was picked up many times. The V gene is TRBV6-5, the J gene TRBJ1-2; D call uncertain. This CDR3 spans 16 amino acids. The germline gives CDR1 MNHEY, CDR2 SVGAGI. V shed 2 bases and J shed 0 bases, with 13 bases lying between them. The CDR3 sequence is CASSYLAHIPNYGYTF. The CDR3 bases are TGTGCCAGCAGTTACCTTGCCCATATCCCTAACTATGGCTACACCTTC.

In its sample, this clone was seen a few times. V and J are TRBV7-9 and TRBJ1-2; perhaps TRBD1 as D (6 bases). CDR3 length equals 13 residues. V lost 6 bases and J lost 4, with 12 bases in between. From germline, CDR1 is SEHNR and CDR2 FQNEAQ (reference sequence). CDR3 nucleotides: TGTGCCAGCAGTTTAACAGGGATCTATGGCTACACCTTC. Translation: CASSLTGIYGYTF.

The chain recombines TRBV7-2 with TRBJ1-4; a weak D match, TRBD1 (6 bases). The ends were cut back, 5 bases at V and 3 bases at J, with 10 bases in the middle. The CDR3 loop spans 14 amino acids. The germline CDR1 and CDR2 sequences are SGHTA and FQGNSA. The CDR3 DNA follows: TGTGCCAGCAGCCCAGGGGCCGCTAATGAAAAACTGTTTTTT. This codes for CASSPGAANEKLFF.

This sequence joins TRBV27 and TRBJ2-4; TRBD1 agrees at 10 bases. J gave up 3 bases and V 6 bases, and 2 bases lay outside the gene matches. This CDR3 has 14 amino acids. CDR1 is MNHEY, CDR2 SMNVEV, per germline (reference sequence). CDR3 sequence: CASSWDRGKNIQYF. The CDR3 DNA reads TGTGCCAGCAGCTGGGACAGGGGCAAAAACATTCAGTACTTC.